The 17 T cell receptor beta chains below were found in one sample sequenced in a study of CD8 T cells in Susac syndrome. RNA amounts of about 0.5 to 1 ug underwent reverse transcription with random hexamers. MiXCR, applied by TCRdb to the immunoSEQ multiplex PCR reads, yields one record per CDR3 protein. The table lists some 100,000 distinct CDR3 sequences, just under 95% of them singletons. The sample comprised CD4+ T cells from PBMCs. The source of these receptors is a human donor with multiple sclerosis.

The rearrangement links TRBV5-1 to TRBJ1-2; D is undetermined. Germline V lookup: CDR1 SGHRS, CDR2 YFSETQ. The CDR3 is 15 residues long. V lost 0 bases and J lost 6, with 15 bases in between. As DNA, the CDR3 is TGCGCCAGCAGCTTGGAAGGGAGGTCACAAGATGGCTACACCTTC. Protein: CASSLEGRSQDGYTF.

The chain links TRBV14 to TRBJ2-5; D could derive from TRBD1 or TRBD2 (5 bases each). This CDR3 region has 15 residues. Trimming removed 3 bases from V and 2 bases from J, with 13 bases in between. The germline CDR1 and CDR2 sequences are SGHDN and FVKESK. Here the CDR3 DNA reads TGTGCCAGCAGCCATACGAGGGGTCGTCAAGAGACCCAGTACTTC. The encoded protein is CASSHTRGRQETQYF.

The chain uses TRBV7-2 and TRBJ2-1, with D perhaps matching TRBD1 or TRBD2 (5 bases each). Trimming took off 3 bases at V and 9 bases at J, with 15 bases between the two ends. The V gene's germline CDR1 is SGHTA and CDR2 FQGNSA. The CDR3 totals 14 residues. For the CDR3, the DNA is TGTGCCAGCAGCTTGCCGGGACCCTCCCGTGAGCAGTTCTTC. This codes for CASSLPGPSREQFF.

This clonotype was recorded once. CDR3 sequence (DNA): TGTGCCAGCAGTGAAGCGGGGACCCAAAAAGCAGCTTTCTTT. It is translated as CASSEAGTQKAAFF. J is TRBJ1-1 and V is TRBV6-1, with D perhaps matching TRBD1 (5 bases). From germline, CDR1 is MNHNS and CDR2 SASEGT. V dropped 0 bases and J dropped 10 bases, with 15 bases sitting between them. The CDR3 contains 14 residues.

The rearrangement uses TRBV5-1 and TRBJ1-2; D is possibly TRBD1 (6 bases). The length of the CDR3 is 13 residues. Germline assignment: CDR1 SGHRS and CDR2 YFSETQ. The V and J ends lost 4 bases and 8 bases respectively, with 15 bases between them. Written as DNA, the CDR3 is TGCGCCAGCAGCGAAGAAGGGGGATTCGGCTACACCTTC. Its protein product is CASSEEGGFGYTF.

The genes are TRBV6-1 and TRBJ1-6; maybe TRBD1 (5 bases). CDR1 is MNHNS and CDR2 is SASEGT in the germline V gene. With 2 bases removed from V and 13 bases from J, the gap between germline ends came to 21 bases. This CDR3 contains 16 residues. The CDR3 nucleotides read TGTGCCAGCAGTGAACCAGAAAGGGGCTTGCGGAGTCCCCTCCACTTT. Translating it yields CASSEPERGLRSPLHF.

V and J are TRBV20-1 and TRBJ2-7; TRBD1 is a possible D gene (6 bases). Trimming took 0 bases from V and 5 from J, leaving 11 bases between them. CDR1 is DFQATT, CDR2 SNEGSKA, per germline (reference sequence). The CDR3 length is 13 residues. The CDR3 reads CSARDGKGDEQYF. The CDR3, as DNA: TGCAGTGCTAGAGATGGGAAGGGGGACGAGCAGTACTTC.

The chain has TRBV5-6 and TRBJ1-2; unclear D gene. Germline V gene sequence: CDR1 SGHDT, CDR2 YYEEEE. There are 13 residues in the CDR3. V lost 7 bases and J 1 base, leaving 11 bases between the germline ends. The CDR3 nucleotides read TGTGCCAGCGCCCTGGGAGATAACTATGGCTACACCTTC. Protein sequence: CASALGDNYGYTF.

This chain joins TRBV5-6 and TRBJ2-6, with D maybe TRBD2 (5 bases). The CDR3 is made up of 13 amino acids. Germline-derived CDR1 and CDR2 are SGHDT and YYEEEE. Trimming removed 9 bases from V and 1 base from J, with 8 bases in between. The CDR3: CATRGSGANVLTF. The CDR3 nucleotides are TGTGCCACCCGAGGGTCTGGGGCCAACGTCCTGACTTTC.

The chain is built from TRBV14 and TRBJ1-1, with D uncertain. V was clipped by 2 bases and J by 0 bases, with 4 bases between them. This CDR3 is 13 amino acids long. From germline, CDR1 is SGHDN and CDR2 FVKESK. For the CDR3, the DNA is TGTGCCAGCAGCCAATTACTGAACACTGAAGCTTTCTTT. Translation gives CASSQLLNTEAFF. The entire variable domain, with the rest obtained from reference TRBV14 and TRBJ1-1, is as follows: EAGVTQFPSHSVIEKGQTVTLRCDPISGHDNLYWYRRVMGKEIKFLLHFVKESKQDESGMPNNRFLAERTGGTYSTLKVQPAELEDSGVYFCASSQLLNTEAFFGQGTRLTVV.

The genes are TRBV4-3 and TRBJ1-2, with D possibly TRBD1 on 6 matching bases. CDR1 is LGHNA, CDR2 YSLEER, per germline. The CDR3 runs to 18 residues. V was trimmed by 0 bases and J by 2 bases, leaving 19 bases between them. CDR3 nucleotide sequence: TGCGCCAGCAGCCAAGATATAGTCTCCTCGGGGGCAAACTATGGCTACACCTTC. Protein product: CASSQDIVSSGANYGYTF.

The rearrangement uses TRBV20-1 and TRBJ1-1, with TRBD1 identical over 7 bases. This CDR3 comprises 14 residues. V gave up 3 bases and J gave up 5 bases; unmatched junction bases: 9. CDR1 is DFQATT, CDR2 SNEGSKA, per germline (reference sequence). The CDR3 spells CSASPATGRTEAFF. In DNA form, the CDR3 reads TGCAGTGCTAGTCCGGCGACAGGGCGGACTGAAGCTTTCTTT.

This clonotype was seen a handful of times. This chain connects TRBV5-1 to TRBJ2-1; D gene uncertain. The germline V and J ends were trimmed by 4 bases and 4 bases, with 3 bases remaining between them. Germline V gene data show CDR1 as SGHRS and CDR2 as YFSETQ. The CDR3 has 11 amino acids. In DNA, the CDR3 is TGCGCCAGCAGCCTATACAATGAGCAGTTCTTC. Translating it yields CASSLYNEQFF.

The chain has TRBV7-2 and TRBJ1-4; no definite D call. CDR1 and CDR2 from the germline V gene are SGHTA and FQGNSA. CDR3 length: 14 amino acids. Trimming cost V 2 bases and J 4 bases, with 8 bases left between them. The CDR3 nucleotides read TGTGCCAGCAGCTTACGTCAGGTTAATGAAAAACTGTTTTTT. This sequence encodes CASSLRQVNEKLFF.

This clonotype occurred once. DNA for the CDR3: TGTGCCAGCAGCCAACTTGGGTCCACAGATACGCAGTATTTT. This codes for CASSQLGSTDTQYF. The chain links TRBV7-8 to TRBJ2-3; unclear D gene. Trimming took off 5 bases at V and 2 bases at J, with 11 bases between the two ends. Per the germline V gene, CDR1 is SGHVS and CDR2 is FQNEAQ. The CDR3 covers 14 residues.

The count of this clonotype is one. This chain uses TRBV7-9 with TRBJ1-1; D remains ambiguous. V lost 4 bases to trimming and J lost 8 bases, with 11 bases between them. Germline lookup yields CDR1 SEHNR and CDR2 FQNEAQ (reference sequence). The CDR3 is 12 amino acids. This CDR3 is CASSSLQREAFF. The CDR3 DNA reads TGTGCCAGCAGCTCCCTCCAGAGAGAAGCTTTCTTT.

The chain's CDR3 is CASGWTGFADTQYF. CDR3 nucleotides: TGTGCCAGCGGGTGGACAGGCTTCGCAGATACGCAGTATTTT. V and J are TRBV12-3 or TRBV12-4 and TRBJ2-3, with 7 bases lining up with TRBD1. V lost 8 bases to trimming and J lost 4 bases; unmatched junction nucleotides: 9. The CDR3 is 14 residues long.